This TCR beta chain appears in the sequencing data of a study of blood T cell repertoires in COVID-19. In the study's own analysis: Cell counts per sample came from amplifying reference gene primers. Sequencing was performed with immunoSEQ multiplex PCR; in TCRdb, only in-frame clones are kept and a portion is missing. V, J and clone size are taken as reported in that table, and D and trimming were inferred from the DNA itself. The data hold approximately 200,000 clones, with 80% to 90% observed a single time. Germline CDR1 and CDR2: LGHDT and YNNKEL (reference sequence). The length of the CDR3 is 15 residues. V shed 2 bases and J 6 bases; nucleotides not matched to a gene: 5.

This chain connects TRBV3-1 (or the pseudogene TRBV3-2) to TRBJ2-1; 9 positions agree with TRBD2. The clonotype was recovered from a man between 60 and 75 years old who had recovered from COVID-19. The sample consisted of peripheral blood. CDR3 loop: CASSQRGGGLNEQFF. Here the CDR3 DNA reads TGTGCCAGCAGCCAACGCGGGGGGGGGCTCAATGAGCAGTTCTTC.